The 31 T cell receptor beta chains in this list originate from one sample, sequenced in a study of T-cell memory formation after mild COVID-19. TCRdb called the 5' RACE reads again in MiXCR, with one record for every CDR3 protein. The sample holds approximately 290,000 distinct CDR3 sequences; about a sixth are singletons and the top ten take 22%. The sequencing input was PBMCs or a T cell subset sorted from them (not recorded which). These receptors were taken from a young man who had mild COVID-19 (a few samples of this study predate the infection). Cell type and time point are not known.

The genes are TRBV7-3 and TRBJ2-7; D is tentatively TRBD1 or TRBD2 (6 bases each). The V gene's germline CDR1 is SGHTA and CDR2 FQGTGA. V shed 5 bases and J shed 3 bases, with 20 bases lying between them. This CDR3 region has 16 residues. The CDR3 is CASSGDSGGPRYEQYV. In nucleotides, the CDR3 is TGTGCCAGCAGCGGAGACAGTGGGGGGCCTCGCTACGAGCAGTACGTC.

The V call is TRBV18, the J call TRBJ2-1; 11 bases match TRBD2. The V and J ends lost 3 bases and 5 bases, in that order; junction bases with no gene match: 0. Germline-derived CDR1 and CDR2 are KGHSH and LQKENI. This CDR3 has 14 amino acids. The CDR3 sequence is CASSPGLADNEQFF. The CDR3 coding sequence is TGTGCCAGCTCACCGGGACTAGCGGACAATGAGCAGTTCTTC.

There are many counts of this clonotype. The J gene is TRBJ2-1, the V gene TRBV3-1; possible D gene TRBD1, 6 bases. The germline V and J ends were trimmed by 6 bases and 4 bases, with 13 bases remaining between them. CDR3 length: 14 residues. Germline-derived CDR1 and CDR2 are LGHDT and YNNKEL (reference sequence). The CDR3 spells CASRPGQLYNEQFF. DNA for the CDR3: TGTGCCAGCAGACCGGGACAACTTTACAATGAGCAGTTCTTC.

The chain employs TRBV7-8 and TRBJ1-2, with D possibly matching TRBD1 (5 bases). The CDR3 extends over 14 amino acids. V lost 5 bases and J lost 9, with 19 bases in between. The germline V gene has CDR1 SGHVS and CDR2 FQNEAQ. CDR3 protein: CASSPGGAESRYTF. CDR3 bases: TGTGCCAGCAGCCCCGGGGGAGCGGAGTCTCGCTACACCTTC.

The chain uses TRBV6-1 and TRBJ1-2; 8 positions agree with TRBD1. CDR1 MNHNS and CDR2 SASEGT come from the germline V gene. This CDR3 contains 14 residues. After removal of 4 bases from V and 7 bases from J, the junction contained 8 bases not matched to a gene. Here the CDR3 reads CASSAGGAVRGYTF. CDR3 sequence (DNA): TGTGCCAGCAGTGCAGGGGGCGCAGTACGTGGCTACACCTTC.

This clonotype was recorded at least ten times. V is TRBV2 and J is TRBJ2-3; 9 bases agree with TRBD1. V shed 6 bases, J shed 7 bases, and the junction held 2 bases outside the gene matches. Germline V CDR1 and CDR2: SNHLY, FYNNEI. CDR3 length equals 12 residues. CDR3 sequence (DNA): TGTGCCAGCAGGGGACAGGGAAATACGCAGTATTTT. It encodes CASRGQGNTQYF.

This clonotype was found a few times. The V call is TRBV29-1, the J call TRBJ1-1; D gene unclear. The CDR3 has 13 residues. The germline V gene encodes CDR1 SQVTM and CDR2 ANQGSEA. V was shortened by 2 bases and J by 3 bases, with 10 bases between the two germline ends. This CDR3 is CSVETGRDTEAFF. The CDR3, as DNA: TGCAGCGTTGAAACGGGGAGGGACACTGAAGCTTTCTTT.

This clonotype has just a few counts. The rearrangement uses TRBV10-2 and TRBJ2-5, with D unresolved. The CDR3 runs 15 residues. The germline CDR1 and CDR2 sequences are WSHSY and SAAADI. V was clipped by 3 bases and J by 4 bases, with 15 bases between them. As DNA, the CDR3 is TGCGCCAGCAGTGACTCGAATCGGATGGGAGAGACCCAGTACTTC. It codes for CASSDSNRMGETQYF.

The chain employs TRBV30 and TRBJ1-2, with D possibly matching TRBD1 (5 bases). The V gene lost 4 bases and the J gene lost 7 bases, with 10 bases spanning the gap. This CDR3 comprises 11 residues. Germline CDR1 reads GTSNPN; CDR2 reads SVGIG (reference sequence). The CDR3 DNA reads TGTGCCTGGAAGAGGGGCCTTGGCTACACCTTC. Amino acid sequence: CAWKRGLGYTF. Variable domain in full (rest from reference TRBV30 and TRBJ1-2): SQTIHQWPATLVQPVGSPLSLECTVEGTSNPNLYWYRQAAGRGLQLLFYSVGIGQISSEVPQNLSASRPQDRQFILSSKKLLLSDSGFYLCAWKRGLGYTFGSGTRLTVV.

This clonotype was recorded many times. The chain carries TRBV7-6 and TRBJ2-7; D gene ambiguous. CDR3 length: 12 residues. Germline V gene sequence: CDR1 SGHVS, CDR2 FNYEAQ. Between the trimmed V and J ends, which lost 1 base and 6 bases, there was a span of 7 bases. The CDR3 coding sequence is TGTGCCAGCAGCTTAGTCCACTCCGAGCAGTACTTC. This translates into CASSLVHSEQYF.

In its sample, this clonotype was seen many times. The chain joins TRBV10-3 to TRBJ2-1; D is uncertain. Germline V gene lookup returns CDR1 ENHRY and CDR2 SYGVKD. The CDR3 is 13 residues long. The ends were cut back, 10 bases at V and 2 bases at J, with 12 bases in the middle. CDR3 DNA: TGTGCCACCACCCCTGGGACCTACAATGAGCAGTTCTTC. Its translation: CATTPGTYNEQFF.

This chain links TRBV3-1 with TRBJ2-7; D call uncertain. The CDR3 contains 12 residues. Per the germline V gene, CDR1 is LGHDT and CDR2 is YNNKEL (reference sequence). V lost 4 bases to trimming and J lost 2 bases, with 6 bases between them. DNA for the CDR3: TGTGCCAGCAGCCGCGTCACCTACGAGCAGTACTTC. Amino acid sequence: CASSRVTYEQYF.

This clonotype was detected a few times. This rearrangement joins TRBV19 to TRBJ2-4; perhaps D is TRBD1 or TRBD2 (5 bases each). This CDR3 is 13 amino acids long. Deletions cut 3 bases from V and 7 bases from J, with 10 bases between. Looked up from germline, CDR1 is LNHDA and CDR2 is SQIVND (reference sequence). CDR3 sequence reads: CASSILGENIQYF. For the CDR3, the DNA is TGTGCCAGTAGTATTCTGGGGGAGAACATTCAGTACTTC.

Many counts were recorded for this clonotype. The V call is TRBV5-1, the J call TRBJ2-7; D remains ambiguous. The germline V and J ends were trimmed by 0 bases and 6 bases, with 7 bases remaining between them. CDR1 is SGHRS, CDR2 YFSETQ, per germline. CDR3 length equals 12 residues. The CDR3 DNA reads TGCGCCAGCAGCTTGGGCTCCCTCGAGCAGTACTTC. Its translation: CASSLGSLEQYF.

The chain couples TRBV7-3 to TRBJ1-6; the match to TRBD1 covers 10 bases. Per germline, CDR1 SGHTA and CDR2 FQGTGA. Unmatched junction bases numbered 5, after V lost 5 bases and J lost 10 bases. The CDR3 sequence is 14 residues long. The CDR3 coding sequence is TGTGCCAGCAGCCAAGACAGGGGGCGATCACCCCTCCACTTT. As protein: CASSQDRGRSPLHF.

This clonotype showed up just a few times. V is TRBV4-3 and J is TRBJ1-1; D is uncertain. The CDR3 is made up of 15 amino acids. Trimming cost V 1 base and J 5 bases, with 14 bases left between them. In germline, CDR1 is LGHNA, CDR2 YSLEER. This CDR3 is CASSQGSSQWTEAFF. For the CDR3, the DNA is TGCGCCAGCAGCCAAGGGAGTTCCCAGTGGACTGAAGCTTTCTTT.

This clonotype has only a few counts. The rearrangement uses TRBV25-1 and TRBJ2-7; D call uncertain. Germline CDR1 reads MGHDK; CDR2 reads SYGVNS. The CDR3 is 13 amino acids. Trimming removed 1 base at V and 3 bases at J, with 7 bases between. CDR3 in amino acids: CASSESHSYEQYF. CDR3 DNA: TGTGCCAGCAGTGAATCTCACAGCTACGAGCAGTACTTC.

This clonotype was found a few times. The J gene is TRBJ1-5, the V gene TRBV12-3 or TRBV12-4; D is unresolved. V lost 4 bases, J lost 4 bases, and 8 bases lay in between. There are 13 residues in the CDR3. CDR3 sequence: CASSSDPNQPQHF. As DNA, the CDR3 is TGTGCCAGCAGTTCGGACCCTAATCAGCCCCAGCATTTT.

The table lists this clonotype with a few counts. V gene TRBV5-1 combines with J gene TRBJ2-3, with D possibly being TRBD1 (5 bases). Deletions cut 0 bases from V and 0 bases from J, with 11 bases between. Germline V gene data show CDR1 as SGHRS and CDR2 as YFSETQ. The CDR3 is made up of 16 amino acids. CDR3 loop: CASSLEDTTSTDTQYF. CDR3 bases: TGCGCCAGCAGCTTGGAGGACACTACTAGCACAGATACGCAGTATTTT.

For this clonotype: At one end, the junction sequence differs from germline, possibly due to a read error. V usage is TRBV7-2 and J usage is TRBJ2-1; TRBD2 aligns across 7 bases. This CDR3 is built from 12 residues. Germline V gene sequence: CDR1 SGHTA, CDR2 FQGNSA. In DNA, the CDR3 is TGTGCCAGCATCCCTGCGCGGGGTAGCGGGCTCTTC. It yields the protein CASIPARGSGLF.

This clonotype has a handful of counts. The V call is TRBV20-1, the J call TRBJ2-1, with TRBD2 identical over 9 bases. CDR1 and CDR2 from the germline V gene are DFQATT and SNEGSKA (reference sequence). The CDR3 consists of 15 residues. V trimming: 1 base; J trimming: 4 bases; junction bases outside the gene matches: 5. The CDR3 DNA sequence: TGCAGTGCTAGAGTGCCCCTAGCGGGGTACAATGAGCAGTTCTTC. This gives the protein CSARVPLAGYNEQFF.

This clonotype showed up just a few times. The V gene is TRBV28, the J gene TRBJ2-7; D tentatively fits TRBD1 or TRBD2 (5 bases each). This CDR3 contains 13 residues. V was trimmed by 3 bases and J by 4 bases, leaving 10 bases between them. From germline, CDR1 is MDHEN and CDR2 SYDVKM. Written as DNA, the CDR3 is TGTGCCAGCAGTTTTGGGACCCTATACGAGCAGTACTTC. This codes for CASSFGTLYEQYF.

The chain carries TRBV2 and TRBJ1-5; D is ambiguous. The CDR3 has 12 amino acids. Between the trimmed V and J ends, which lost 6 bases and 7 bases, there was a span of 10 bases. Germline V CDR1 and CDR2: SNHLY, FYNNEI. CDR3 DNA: TGTGCCAGCAGATCACGTGGGCAGCCCCAGCATTTT. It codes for CASRSRGQPQHF. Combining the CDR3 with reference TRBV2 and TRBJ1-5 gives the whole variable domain EPEVTQTPSHQVTQMGQEVILRCVPISNHLYFYWYRQILGQKVEFLVSFYNNEISEKSEIFDDQFSVERPDGSNFTLKIRSTKLEDSAMYFCASRSRGQPQHFGDGTRLSIL.

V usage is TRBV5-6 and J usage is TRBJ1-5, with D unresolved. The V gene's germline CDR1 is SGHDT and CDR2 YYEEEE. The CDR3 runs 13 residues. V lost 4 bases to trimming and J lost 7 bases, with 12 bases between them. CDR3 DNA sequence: TGTGCCAGCAGCCCCCAGAGAGGGCAGCCCCAGCATTTT. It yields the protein CASSPQRGQPQHF.

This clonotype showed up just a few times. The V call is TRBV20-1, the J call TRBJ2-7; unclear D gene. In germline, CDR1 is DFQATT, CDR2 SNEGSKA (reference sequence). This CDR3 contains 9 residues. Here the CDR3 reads CRAHYEQYF. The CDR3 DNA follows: TGCAGAGCCCACTACGAGCAGTACTTC.

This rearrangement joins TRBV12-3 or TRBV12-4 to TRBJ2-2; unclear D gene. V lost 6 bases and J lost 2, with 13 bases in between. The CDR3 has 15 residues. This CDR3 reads CASRKVLGNTGELFF. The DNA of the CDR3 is TGTGCCAGCAGAAAGGTCTTGGGAAACACCGGGGAGCTGTTTTTT.

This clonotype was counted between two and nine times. Here the CDR3 DNA reads TGTGCCAGCAGCTCGTTCATTGAGCAGTTCTTC. Encoded protein: CASSSFIEQFF. The chain employs TRBV5-6 and TRBJ2-1; unclear D gene. There are 11 residues in the CDR3. V gave up 3 bases and J gave up 9 bases, with 7 bases separating them. Germline CDR1 and CDR2: SGHDT and YYEEEE.

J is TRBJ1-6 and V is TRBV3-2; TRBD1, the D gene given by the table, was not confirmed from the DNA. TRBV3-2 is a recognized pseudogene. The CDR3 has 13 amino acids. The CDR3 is CASPGQGNPPLHF. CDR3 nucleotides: TGTGCCAGCCCGGGACAGGGAAACCCCCCCCTCCACTTT.

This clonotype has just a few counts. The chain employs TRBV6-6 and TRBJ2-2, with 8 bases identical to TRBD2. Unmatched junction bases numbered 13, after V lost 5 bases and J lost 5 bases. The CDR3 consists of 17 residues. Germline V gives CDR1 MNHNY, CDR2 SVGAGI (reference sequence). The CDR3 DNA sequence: TGTGCCAGCAGTCCCTCCCCACGGGGGGGTCGGACCGGGGAGCTGTTTTTT. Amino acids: CASSPSPRGGRTGELFF.

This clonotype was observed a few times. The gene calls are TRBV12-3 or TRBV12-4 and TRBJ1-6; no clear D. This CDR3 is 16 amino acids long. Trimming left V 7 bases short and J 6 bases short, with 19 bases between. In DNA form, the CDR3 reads TGTGCCAGCACCCTCCTGGAAGGTGTGATTAATTCACCCCTCCACTTT. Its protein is CASTLLEGVINSPLHF.

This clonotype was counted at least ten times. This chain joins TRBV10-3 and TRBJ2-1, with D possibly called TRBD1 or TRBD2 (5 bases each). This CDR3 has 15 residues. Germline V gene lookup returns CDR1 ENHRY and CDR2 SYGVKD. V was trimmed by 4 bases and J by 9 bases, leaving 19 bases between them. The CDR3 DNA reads TGTGCCATCAGTGCTTCTGGGACGGCTTACCCTGAGCAGTTCTTC. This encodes CAISASGTAYPEQFF.